Listed below are T cell receptor beta chains from one sample, sequenced in a study of blood T cell repertoires in COVID-19. This table comes from immunoSEQ multiplex PCR, and its TCRdb copy is limited to in-frame clones, with some not included. The table shows approximately 400,000 clones, with about four fifths occurring only once. Source material: peripheral blood. Every receptor here comes from a human donor with acute or convalescent COVID-19. The donor label of this sample is uncertain. The CDR3 runs from the conserved cysteine through the conserved F or W. Each record gives: D gene, J gene, V gene, clone size, CDR3 protein, CDR3 DNA. D genes are given only for firm matches. Clone size is given for some rows only: seen once, a few or many times, or a class if the clone is expanded.

>-|TRBJ2-5|TRBV30|few
CAWSRNGGSETQYF
TGTGCCTGGAGTCGCAACGGGGGTTCGGAGACCCAGTACTTC
>TRBD1|TRBJ1-1|TRBV19|-
CASRTDRGTEAFF
TGTGCCAGTAGAACTGACAGGGGAACTGAAGCTTTCTTT
>TRBD1|TRBJ2-7|TRBV10-2|-
CASSRTRTGSDEQYF
TGCGCCAGCAGCAGGACAAGGACAGGGTCTGACGAGCAGTACTTC
>-|TRBJ1-2|TRBV4-1|-
CASSPSRDQGYGYTF
TGCGCCAGCAGCCCAAGTAGGGACCAGGGGTATGGCTACACCTTC
>TRBD2|TRBJ2-1|TRBV29-1|-
CSVDSEAGYYNEQFF
TGCAGCGTTGATTCCGAAGCGGGGTACTACAATGAGCAGTTCTTC
>TRBD1|TRBJ1-5|TRBV4-2|-
CASSQGQGANQPQHF
TGTGCCAGCAGCCAAGGACAGGGGGCTAATCAGCCCCAGCATTTT
>TRBD1|TRBJ2-7|TRBV6-6|-
CASSSDRAPYEQYF
TGTGCCAGCAGCTCGGACAGGGCCCCCTACGAGCAGTACTTC
>TRBD1|TRBJ1-5|TRBV24-1|-
CATGGTGRNQPQHF
TGTGCCACCGGGGGGACAGGGCGCAATCAGCCCCAGCATTTT
>-|TRBJ2-3|TRBV7-2|-
CASSLAGVGLRTTDTQYF
TGTGCCAGCAGCTTAGCGGGTGTGGGGCTACGGACCACAGATACGCAGTATTTT
>TRBD1|TRBJ1-6|TRBV30|-
CAWSAGTGGYNSPLHF
TGTGCCTGGAGTGCGGGGACAGGGGGGTATAATTCACCCCTCCACTTT
>TRBD1|TRBJ1-1|TRBV7-9|-
CASSSNRQGSAFF
TGTGCCAGCAGCTCTAACCGACAGGGTAGCGCTTTCTTT
>-|TRBJ1-5|TRBV27|few
CASSLYPPRGGGNQPQHF
TGTGCCAGCAGTTTATATCCCCCTAGGGGAGGCGGTAATCAGCCCCAGCATTTT
>-|TRBJ2-1|TRBV19|-
CASRKNTGTLLNNEQFF
TGTGCCAGTAGGAAAAACACAGGGACCCTCCTAAACAATGAGCAGTTCTTC
>TRBD1|TRBJ1-3|TRBV10-2|once
CASSPGQGSGNTIYF
TGCGCCAGCAGTCCGGGACAGGGGTCTGGAAACACCATATATTTT
>TRBD1|TRBJ1-5|TRBV27|-
CASSLQGSNQPQHF
TGTGCCAGCAGTCTACAGGGGAGCAATCAGCCCCAGCATTTT
>TRBD2|TRBJ2-7|TRBV28|-
CASSPGLAGYEQYF
TGTGCCAGCAGTCCGGGACTAGCGGGCTACGAGCAGTACTTC
>-|TRBJ2-3|TRBV5-1|-
CASSLAGTDTQYF
TGCGCCAGCAGCTTGGCAGGGACAGATACGCAGTATTTT
>-|TRBJ2-7|TRBV3-1/TRBV3-2|many
CASSLKGAYEQYF
TGTGCCAGCAGCCTGAAAGGGGCCTACGAGCAGTACTTC
>-|TRBJ1-1|TRBV5-1|few
CASSFGGSRNTEAFF
TGCGCCAGCAGCTTTGGAGGAAGTCGGAACACTGAAGCTTTCTTT
>-|TRBJ2-1|TRBV4-2|few
CASSRTSGEQFF
TGTGCCAGCAGCCGGACGTCGGGGGAGCAGTTCTTC
>-|TRBJ1-1|TRBV7-2|-
CASSYSGNTEAFF
TGTGCCAGCTCCTACAGCGGAAACACTGAAGCTTTCTTT
>-|TRBJ2-7|TRBV29-1|few
CSVEAPTYEQYF
TGCAGCGTTGAGGCTCCAACCTACGAGCAGTACTTC
>TRBD2|TRBJ2-1|TRBV3-1/TRBV3-2|-
CASSQVGAGGINEQFF
TGTGCCAGCAGCCAAGTTGGGGCGGGGGGGATCAATGAGCAGTTCTTC
>-|TRBJ1-1|TRBV23-1|-
CASSPPAAQGGENTEAFF
TGCGCCAGCAGTCCCCCCGCGGCCCAAGGAGGGGAGAACACTGAAGCTTTCTTT
>TRBD2|TRBJ2-7|TRBV7-2|-
CASSRGGAGQDYEQYF
TGTGCCAGCAGCCGCGGGGGAGCGGGGCAGGACTACGAGCAGTACTTC
>-|TRBJ2-7|TRBV7-9|-
CASSLGGQGYEQYF
TGTGCCAGCAGCTTGGGGGGGCAGGGCTACGAGCAGTACTTC
>TRBD1|TRBJ2-1|TRBV4-2|-
CASSQDWTGSTEQFF
TGTGCCAGCAGCCAAGATTGGACAGGATCAACTGAGCAGTTCTTC
>TRBD1|TRBJ1-5|TRBV3-1/TRBV3-2|once
CASSKQPGGNQPQHF
TGTGCCAGCAGCAAACAACCAGGGGGGAATCAGCCCCAGCATTTT
>-|TRBJ1-1|TRBV11-1|-
CASSFRRGWNTEAFF
TGTGCCAGCAGCTTTCGCCGGGGATGGAACACTGAAGCTTTCTTT
>-|TRBJ1-6|TRBV6-2/TRBV6-3|-
CASSRRVNSPLHF
TGTGCCAGCAGTCGAAGAGTTAATTCACCCCTCCACTTT
>-|TRBJ2-5|TRBV27|-
CASSPQGQETQYF
TGTGCCAGCAGTCCACAGGGCCAAGAGACCCAGTACTTC
>-|TRBJ1-1|TRBV7-6|-
CASSSQGGVGYENTEAFF
TGTGCCAGCAGCTCCCAAGGCGGAGTCGGTTATGAGAACACTGAAGCTTTCTTT
>-|TRBJ1-4|TRBV15|few
CATSTFEEKLFF
TGTGCCACCAGCACATTCGAGGAAAAACTGTTTTTT
>TRBD1|TRBJ1-3|TRBV6-5|-
CASSYPPGRGNTIYF
TGTGCCAGCAGTTACCCTCCCGGCAGGGGGAACACCATATATTTT
>TRBD2|TRBJ2-3|TRBV7-8|-
CASSFRGGAGGPRW
TGTGCCAGCAGCTTCCGAGGGGGAGCGGGGGGGCCTCGGTGG
>TRBD2|TRBJ2-1|TRBV2|-
CASASGNYNEQFF
TGTGCCAGCGCGAGCGGGAATTACAATGAGCAGTTCTTC
>TRBD1|TRBJ1-1|TRBV5-4|-
CASSWTGRITEAFF
TGTGCCAGCAGCTGGACAGGGAGGATCACTGAAGCTTTCTTT
>-|TRBJ2-5|TRBV2|once
CASSHERGETQYF
TGTGCCAGCAGTCACGAGAGGGGGGAGACCCAGTACTTC
>TRBD2|TRBJ2-3|TRBV4-1|-
CASSPGTSGRGSTDTQYF
TGCGCCAGCAGCCCCGGGACTAGCGGGAGGGGTAGCACAGATACGCAGTATTTT
>TRBD1|TRBJ1-6|TRBV7-8|-
CASSLVRQGRGTLHF
TGTGCCAGCAGCTTAGTGCGACAGGGGCGAGGGACCCTCCACTTT
>-|TRBJ1-6|TRBV28|once
CATQGSNPPKSPLHF
TGTGCCACTCAGGGCAGTAATCCGCCCAAGTCACCCCTCCACTTT
>-|TRBJ1-5|TRBV6-4|-
CASTLGGGDCGNQPQHF
TGTGCCAGCACCCTGGGGGGGGGCGATTGTGGAAATCAGCCCCAGCATTTT
>TRBD1|TRBJ1-6|TRBV3-1/TRBV3-2|-
CASSRHKGANSPLHF
TGTGCCAGCAGCCGCCACAAGGGGGCGAATTCACCCCTCCACTTT
>-|TRBJ2-7|TRBV2|few
CASSGAEPYEQYF
TGTGCCAGCAGTGGTGCGGAACCGTACGAGCAGTACTTC
>-|TRBJ1-2|TRBV10-1|-
CARPPSGGYTF
TGCGCCCGACCCCCTAGTGGGGGCTACACCTTC
>-|TRBJ2-4|TRBV6-5|-
CASGRTTNIQYF
TGTGCCAGCGGAAGGACAACTAACATTCAGTACTTC
>TRBD2|TRBJ2-5|TRBV18|-
CASSLGLKETQYF
TGTGCCAGCTCATTGGGACTAAAAGAGACCCAGTACTTC
>-|TRBJ1-1|TRBV5-5|-
CASSLQGMNTEAFF
TGTGCCAGCAGCTTACAGGGCATGAACACTGAAGCTTTCTTT
>-|TRBJ1-6|TRBV2|-
CASSSVRGANSPLHF
TGTGCCAGCAGTTCAGTCCGGGGGGCTAATTCACCCCTCCACTTT
>TRBD2|TRBJ2-2|TRBV7-6|-
CASSLGRTSGGFSGELFF
TGTGCCAGCAGCTTAGGAAGAACTAGCGGGGGGTTTTCCGGGGAGCTGTTTTTT
>-|TRBJ2-5|TRBV18|-
CASSPGQQETQYF
TGTGCCAGCTCACCTGGACAACAAGAGACCCAGTACTTC
>TRBD1|TRBJ1-5|TRBV4-1|-
CASSQEEIGTANQPQHF
TGCGCCAGCAGCCAAGAAGAGATTGGGACAGCAAATCAGCCCCAGCATTTT
>-|TRBJ2-3|TRBV18|-
CASSQDWGPTDTQYF
TGTGCCAGCTCACAGGATTGGGGGCCCACAGATACGCAGTATTTT
>-|TRBJ2-5|TRBV4-2|-
CASSQEVALSAQYF
TGTGCCAGCAGCCAAGAGGTGGCTCTCTCTGCCCAGTACTTC
>-|TRBJ1-1|TRBV6-2/TRBV6-3|-
CASSYEGGDTEAFF
TGTGCCAGCAGTTACGAGGGAGGGGACACTGAAGCTTTCTTT
>-|TRBJ1-1|TRBV28|-
CASSLWDTGSKAFF
TGTGCCAGCAGTTTATGGGACACAGGGTCGAAAGCTTTCTTT
>-|TRBJ1-4|TRBV10-2|-
CASSARQVPEKLFF
TGCGCCAGCAGTGCACGACAGGTCCCTGAAAAACTGTTTTTT
>-|TRBJ1-3|TRBV7-8|-
CASSLQTATSGNTIYF
TGTGCCAGCAGCTTACAAACAGCTACCTCTGGAAACACCATATATTTT
>TRBD1|TRBJ2-1|TRBV9|few
CASSGITGGGYNEQFF
TGTGCCAGCAGCGGAATAACAGGGGGAGGTTACAATGAGCAGTTCTTC